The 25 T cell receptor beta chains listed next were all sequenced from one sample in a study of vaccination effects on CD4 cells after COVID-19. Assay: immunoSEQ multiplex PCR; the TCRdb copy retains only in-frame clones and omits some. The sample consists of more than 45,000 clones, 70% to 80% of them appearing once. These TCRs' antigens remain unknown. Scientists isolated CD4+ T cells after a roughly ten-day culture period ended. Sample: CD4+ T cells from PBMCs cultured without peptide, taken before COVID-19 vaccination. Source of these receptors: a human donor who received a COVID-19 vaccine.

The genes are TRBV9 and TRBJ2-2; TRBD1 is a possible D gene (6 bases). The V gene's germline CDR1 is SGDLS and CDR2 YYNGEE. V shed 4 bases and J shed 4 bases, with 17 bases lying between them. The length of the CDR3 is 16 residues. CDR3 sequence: CASSPLPGQTTGELFF. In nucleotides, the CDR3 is TGTGCCAGCAGCCCTCTCCCGGGACAAACCACCGGGGAGCTGTTTTTT.

The CDR3 region has the DNA TGCAGCGTGCGCCGGGACAGTTCAGGAGAGACCCAGTACTTC. This codes for CSVRRDSSGETQYF. This chain uses TRBV29-1 with TRBJ2-5, with TRBD1 matching over 7 bases. From germline, CDR1 is SQVTM and CDR2 ANQGSEA. V trimming: 6 bases; J trimming: 4 bases; junction bases outside the gene matches: 11. The CDR3 contains 14 residues.

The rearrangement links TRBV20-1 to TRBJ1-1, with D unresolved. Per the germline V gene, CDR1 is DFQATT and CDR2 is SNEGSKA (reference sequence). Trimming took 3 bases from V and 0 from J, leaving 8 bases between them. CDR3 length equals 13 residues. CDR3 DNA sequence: TGCAGTGCTAGTGGGTGGATGAACACTGAAGCTTTCTTT. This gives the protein CSASGWMNTEAFF.

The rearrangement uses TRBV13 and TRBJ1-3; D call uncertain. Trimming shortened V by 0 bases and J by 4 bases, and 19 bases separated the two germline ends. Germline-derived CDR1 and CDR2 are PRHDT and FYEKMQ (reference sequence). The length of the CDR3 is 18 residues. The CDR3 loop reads CASSLGPVRTVQGNTIYF. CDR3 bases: TGTGCCAGCAGCTTAGGCCCGGTTCGAACCGTACAAGGAAACACCATATATTTT.

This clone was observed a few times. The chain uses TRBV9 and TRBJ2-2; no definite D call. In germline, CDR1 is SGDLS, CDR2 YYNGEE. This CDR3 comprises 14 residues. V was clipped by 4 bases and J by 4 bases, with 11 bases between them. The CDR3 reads CASSSSTVTGELFF. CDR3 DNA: TGTGCCAGCAGCTCTTCGACGGTCACCGGGGAGCTGTTTTTT.

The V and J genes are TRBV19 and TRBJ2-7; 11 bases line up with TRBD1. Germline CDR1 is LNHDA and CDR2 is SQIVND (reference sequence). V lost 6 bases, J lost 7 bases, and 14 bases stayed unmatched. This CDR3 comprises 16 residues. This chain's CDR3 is CASSTLQDRGPREQYV. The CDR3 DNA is TGTGCCAGTAGCACACTACAGGACAGGGGGCCTAGGGAGCAGTACGTC.

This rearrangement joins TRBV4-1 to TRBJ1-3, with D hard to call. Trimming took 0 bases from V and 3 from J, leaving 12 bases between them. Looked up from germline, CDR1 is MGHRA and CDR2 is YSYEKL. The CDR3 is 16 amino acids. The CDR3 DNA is TGCGCCAGCAGCCAAGATCTCTTGTTTAATGGAAACACCATATATTTT. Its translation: CASSQDLLFNGNTIYF.

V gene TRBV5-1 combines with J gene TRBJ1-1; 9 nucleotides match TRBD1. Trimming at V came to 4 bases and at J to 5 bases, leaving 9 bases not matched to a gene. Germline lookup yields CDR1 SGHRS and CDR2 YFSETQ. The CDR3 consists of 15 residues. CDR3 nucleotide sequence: TGCGCCAGCAGCCGGGGACAGGGAAGGGCAACTGAAGCTTTCTTT. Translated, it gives CASSRGQGRATEAFF.

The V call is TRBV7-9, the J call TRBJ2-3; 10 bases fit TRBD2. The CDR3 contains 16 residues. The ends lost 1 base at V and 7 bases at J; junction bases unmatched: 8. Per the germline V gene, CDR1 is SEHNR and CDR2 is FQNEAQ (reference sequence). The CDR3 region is CASSLGSGGAGNTQYF. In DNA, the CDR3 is TGTGCCAGCAGCTTAGGGAGCGGGGGGGCCGGAAATACGCAGTATTTT.

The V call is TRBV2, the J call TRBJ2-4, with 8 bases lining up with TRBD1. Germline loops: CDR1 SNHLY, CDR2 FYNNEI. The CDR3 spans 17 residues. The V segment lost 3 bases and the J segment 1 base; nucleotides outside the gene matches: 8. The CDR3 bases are TGTGCCAGCAGTGAGCAGGGGGCGCTTTTGGCCAAAAACATTCAGTACTTC. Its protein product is CASSEQGALLAKNIQYF.

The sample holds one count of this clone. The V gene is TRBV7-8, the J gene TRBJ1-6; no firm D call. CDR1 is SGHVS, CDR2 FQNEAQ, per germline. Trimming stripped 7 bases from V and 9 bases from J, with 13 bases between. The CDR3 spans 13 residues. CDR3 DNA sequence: TGTGCCAGCACCCTGGGTGGTGGTTCACCCCTCCACTTT. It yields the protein CASTLGGGSPLHF. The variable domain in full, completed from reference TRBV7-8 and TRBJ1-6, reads GAGVSQSPRYKVAKRGQDVALRCDPISGHVSLFWYQQALGQGPEFLTYFQNEAQLDKSGLPSDRFFAERPEGSVSTLKIQRTQQEDSAVYLCASTLGGGSPLHFGNGTRLTVT.

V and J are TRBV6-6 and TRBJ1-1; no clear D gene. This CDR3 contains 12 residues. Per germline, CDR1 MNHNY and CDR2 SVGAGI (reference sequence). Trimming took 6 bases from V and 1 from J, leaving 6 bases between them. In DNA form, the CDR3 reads TGTGCCAGCAGCGCTACGAACACTGAAGCTTTCTTT. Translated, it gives CASSATNTEAFF.

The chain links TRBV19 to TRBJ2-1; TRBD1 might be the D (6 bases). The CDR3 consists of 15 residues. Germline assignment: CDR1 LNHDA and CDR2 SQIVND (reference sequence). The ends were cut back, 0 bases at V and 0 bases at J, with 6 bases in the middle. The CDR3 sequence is CASSIEGGSYNEQFF. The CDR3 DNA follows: TGTGCCAGTAGTATAGAAGGGGGCTCCTACAATGAGCAGTTCTTC.

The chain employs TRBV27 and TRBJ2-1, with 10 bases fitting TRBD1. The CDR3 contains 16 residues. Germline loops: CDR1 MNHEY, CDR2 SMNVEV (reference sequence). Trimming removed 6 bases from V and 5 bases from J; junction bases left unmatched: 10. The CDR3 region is CASRLRTDRGDNEQFF. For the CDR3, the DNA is TGTGCCAGCAGACTCCGGACGGACAGGGGGGACAATGAGCAGTTCTTC.

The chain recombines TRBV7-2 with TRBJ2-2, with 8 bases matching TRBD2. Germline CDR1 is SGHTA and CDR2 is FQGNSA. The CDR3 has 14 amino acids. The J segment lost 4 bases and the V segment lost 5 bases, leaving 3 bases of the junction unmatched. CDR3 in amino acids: CASSRGGLTGELFF. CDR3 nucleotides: TGTGCCAGCAGCCGGGGGGGCCTCACCGGGGAGCTGTTTTTT.

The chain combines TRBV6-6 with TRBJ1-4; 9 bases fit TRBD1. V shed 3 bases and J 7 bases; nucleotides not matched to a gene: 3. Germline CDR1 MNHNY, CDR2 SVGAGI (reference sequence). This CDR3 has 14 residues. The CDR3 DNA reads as TGTGCCAGCAGTTATTCGACAGGGGGTGAAAAACTGTTTTTT. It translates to CASSYSTGGEKLFF.

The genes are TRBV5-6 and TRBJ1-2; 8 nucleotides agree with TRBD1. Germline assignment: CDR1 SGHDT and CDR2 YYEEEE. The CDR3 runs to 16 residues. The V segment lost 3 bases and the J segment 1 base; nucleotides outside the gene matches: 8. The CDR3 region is CASSSGGTGLNYGYTF. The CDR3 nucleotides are TGTGCCAGCAGCTCGGGGGGGACAGGACTTAACTATGGCTACACCTTC. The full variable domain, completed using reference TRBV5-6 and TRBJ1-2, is DAGVTQSPTHLIKTRGQQVTLRCSPKSGHDTVSWYQQALGQGPQFIFQYYEEEERQRGNFPDRFSGHQFPNYSSELNVNALLLGDSALYLCASSSGGTGLNYGYTFGSGTRLTVV.

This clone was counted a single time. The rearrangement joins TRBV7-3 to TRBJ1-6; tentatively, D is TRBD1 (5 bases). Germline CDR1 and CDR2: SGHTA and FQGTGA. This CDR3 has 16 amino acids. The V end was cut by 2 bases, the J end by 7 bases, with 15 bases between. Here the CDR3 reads CASSLGGSWKNSPLHF. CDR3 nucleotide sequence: TGTGCCAGCAGCTTAGGGGGGTCGTGGAAGAATTCACCCCTCCACTTT.

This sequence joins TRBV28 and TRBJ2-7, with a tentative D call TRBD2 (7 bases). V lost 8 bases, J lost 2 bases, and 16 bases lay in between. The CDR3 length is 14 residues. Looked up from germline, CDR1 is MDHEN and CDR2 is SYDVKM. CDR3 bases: TGTGCCAGCGGACAAGGGGGGGTTGCCTACGAGCAGTACGTC. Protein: CASGQGGVAYEQYV.

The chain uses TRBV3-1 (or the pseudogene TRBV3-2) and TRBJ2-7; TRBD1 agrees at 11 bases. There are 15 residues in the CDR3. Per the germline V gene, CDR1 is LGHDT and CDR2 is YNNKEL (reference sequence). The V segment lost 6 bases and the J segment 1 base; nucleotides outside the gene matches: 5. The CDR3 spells CASSPGTGGSYEQYV. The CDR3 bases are TGTGCCAGCAGTCCCGGGACAGGGGGTTCCTACGAGCAGTACGTC.

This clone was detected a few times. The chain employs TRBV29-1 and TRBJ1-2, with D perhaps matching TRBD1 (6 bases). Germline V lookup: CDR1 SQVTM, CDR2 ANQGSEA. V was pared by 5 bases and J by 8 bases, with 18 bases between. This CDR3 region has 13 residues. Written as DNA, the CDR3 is TGCAGCGTTCGGGACACAGGCCCCAGGGGCTACACCTTC. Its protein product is CSVRDTGPRGYTF.

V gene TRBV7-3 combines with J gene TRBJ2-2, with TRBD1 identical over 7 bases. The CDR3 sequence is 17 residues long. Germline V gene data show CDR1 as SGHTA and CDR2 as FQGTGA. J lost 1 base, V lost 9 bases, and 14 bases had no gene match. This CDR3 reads CARSGQWIFENTGELFF. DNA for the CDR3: TGTGCCAGATCGGGACAGTGGATCTTTGAGAACACCGGGGAGCTGTTTTTT. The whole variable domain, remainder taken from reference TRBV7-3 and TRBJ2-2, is GAGVSQTPSNKVTEKGKYVELRCDPISGHTALYWYRQSLGQGPEFLIYFQGTGAADDSGLPNDRFFAVRPEGSVSTLKIQRTERGDSAVYLCARSGQWIFENTGELFFGEGSRLTVL.

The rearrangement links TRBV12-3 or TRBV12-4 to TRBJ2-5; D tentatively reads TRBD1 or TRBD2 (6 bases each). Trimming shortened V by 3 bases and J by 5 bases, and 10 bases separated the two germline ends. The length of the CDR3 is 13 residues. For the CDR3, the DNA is TGTGCCAGCAGTTTCCGAGGGGGGGAGACCCAGTACTTC. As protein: CASSFRGGETQYF.

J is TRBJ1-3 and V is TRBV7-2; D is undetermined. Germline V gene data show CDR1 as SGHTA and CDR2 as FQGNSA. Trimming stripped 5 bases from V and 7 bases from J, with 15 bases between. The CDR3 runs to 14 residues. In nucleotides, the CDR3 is TGTGCCAGCAGCGAACGCGGACGACCGAACACCATATATTTT. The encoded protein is CASSERGRPNTIYF.

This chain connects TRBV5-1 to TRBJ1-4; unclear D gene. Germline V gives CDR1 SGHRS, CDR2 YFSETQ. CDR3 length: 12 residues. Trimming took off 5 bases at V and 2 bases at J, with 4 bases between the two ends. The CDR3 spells CASSRTNEKLFF. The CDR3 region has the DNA TGCGCCAGCAGTAGGACTAATGAAAAACTGTTTTTT.